The present T cell receptor (beta chain) was sequenced within a study of blood T cell repertoires in COVID-19. At the level of the study: COVID-19 samples, acute and convalescent, were from the United States, Italy and Spain.

Produced via immunoSEQ multiplex PCR; TCRdb's table is partial and in-frame only. This sample has tens of thousands of clones, with roughly 90% found just once. The germline V and J ends were trimmed by 5 bases and 4 bases, with 20 bases remaining between them. The CDR3 runs to 16 residues. Germline CDR1 reads SGHVS; CDR2 reads FQNEAQ. This chain links TRBV7-8 with TRBJ1-1; TRBD1 might be the D (6 bases). This sequence was found in a human donor in a cohort sampled during active COVID-19. The sequencing input was peripheral blood. The CDR3 region has the DNA TGTGCCAGCAGCGCGCTATTGGGAGGGGGAGGCACTGAAGCTTTCTTT. It translates to CASSALLGGGGTEAFF. Variable domain in full (rest from reference TRBV7-8 and TRBJ1-1): GAGVSQSPRYKVAKRGQDVALRCDPISGHVSLFWYQQALGQGPEFLTYFQNEAQLDKSGLPSDRFFAERPEGSVSTLKIQRTQQEDSAVYLCASSALLGGGGTEAFFGQGTRLTVV.